This entry lists 17 T cell receptor beta chains sequenced from one sample in a study of brain T cells in children with intractable seizures. Sequencing was performed with immunoSEQ multiplex PCR; in TCRdb, only in-frame clones are kept and a portion is missing. The profile shows some 64,000 clones, roughly 95% of them singletons. This material consisted of peripheral blood, taken at surgery. These receptors were taken from a boy under three years old with focal cortical dysplasia and intractable seizures.

The chain joins TRBV6-5 to TRBJ2-2, with D possibly being TRBD1 or TRBD2 (5 bases each). There are 14 residues in the CDR3. Per germline, CDR1 MNHEY and CDR2 SVGAGI. The V end lost 5 bases, the J end lost 7 bases, and 14 bases lay between the germline ends. The CDR3 reads CASSPRRGSGELFF. CDR3 bases: TGTGCCAGCAGTCCCCGCCGGGGCAGCGGGGAGCTGTTTTTT.

The chain employs TRBV6-5 and TRBJ2-3; possibly TRBD2 for D (5 bases). V dropped 8 bases and J dropped 2 bases, with 11 bases sitting between them. Germline V gene lookup returns CDR1 MNHEY and CDR2 SVGAGI. This CDR3 comprises 13 residues. The CDR3 bases are TGTGCCAGCCGCGGGTTGATCACAGATACGCAGTATTTT. The encoded protein is CASRGLITDTQYF.

The chain combines TRBV15 with TRBJ2-3, with 7 bases aligning to TRBD2. The trim removed 8 bases at V and 1 base at J, leaving 6 bases unmatched. The CDR3 is 14 amino acids. Germline values: CDR1 LNHNV, CDR2 YYDKDF (reference sequence). CDR3: CATQRGFRTDTQYF. CDR3 DNA sequence: TGTGCCACCCAGCGGGGCTTTCGCACAGATACGCAGTATTTT.

The J gene is TRBJ1-6, the V gene TRBV7-6; maybe TRBD1 (6 bases). The CDR3 is made up of 17 amino acids. V was pared by 5 bases and J by 10 bases, with 24 bases between. Germline assignment: CDR1 SGHVS and CDR2 FNYEAQ. CDR3 nucleotides: TGTGCCAGCAGCGCCACCGCCACAGGGTCCATGGCCTCACCCCTCCACTTT. Protein sequence: CASSATATGSMASPLHF.

The chain links TRBV2 to TRBJ1-2; 10 bases map to TRBD1. Germline CDR1 and CDR2: SNHLY and FYNNEI. This CDR3 comprises 14 residues. V shed 5 bases and J 7 bases; nucleotides not matched to a gene: 7. CDR3 in amino acids: CASSTRQGAVGYTF. The DNA of the CDR3 is TGTGCCAGCAGTACCCGACAGGGGGCTGTTGGCTACACCTTC.

V usage is TRBV15 and J usage is TRBJ2-2, with 8 bases lining up with TRBD1. This CDR3 has 15 amino acids. V trimming: 8 bases; J trimming: 6 bases; junction bases outside the gene matches: 11. The V gene's germline CDR1 is LNHNV and CDR2 YYDKDF (reference sequence). CDR3 DNA sequence: TGTGCCACCGCCCTCCGGAGACAGGGGTCCGGGGAGCTGTTTTTT. Protein sequence: CATALRRQGSGELFF.

In this sample, this clone turned up once. The CDR3 sequence: CATSLAGNTEAFF. CDR3 DNA sequence: TGTGCCACCAGTCTCGCGGGGAACACTGAAGCTTTCTTT. V gene TRBV24-1 combines with J gene TRBJ1-1, with D unresolved. This CDR3 region has 13 residues. Trimming pared 6 bases from V and 1 base from J, leaving 8 bases between. CDR1 KGHDR and CDR2 SFDVKD come from the germline V gene.

The rearrangement joins TRBV28 to TRBJ2-5; D unclear. Germline assignment: CDR1 MDHEN and CDR2 SYDVKM. The germline V and J ends were trimmed by 4 bases and 3 bases, with 6 bases remaining between them. The CDR3 runs 12 residues. The CDR3 nucleotides read TGTGCCAGCAGTTGGGCGAAAGAGACCCAGTACTTC. Translated, it gives CASSWAKETQYF.

This rearrangement joins TRBV6-6 to TRBJ2-1; no definite D call. CDR1 and CDR2 (germline): MNHNY, SVGAGI (reference sequence). The CDR3 runs to 15 residues. Deletions cut 2 bases from V and 4 bases from J, with 12 bases between. This chain's CDR3 is CASSYGSPGYNEQFF. CDR3 bases: TGTGCCAGCAGTTACGGGTCACCAGGATACAATGAGCAGTTCTTC.

This chain uses TRBV11-2 with TRBJ1-4; 7 bases map to TRBD1. The CDR3 spans 12 residues. Trimming removed 3 bases from V and 8 bases from J; junction bases left unmatched: 0. In germline, CDR1 is SGHAT, CDR2 FQNNGV. The CDR3 nucleotides read TGTGCCAGCAGCTTGGGACAGGAAAAACTGTTTTTT. It specifies CASSLGQEKLFF.

This chain links TRBV2 with TRBJ1-5, with D maybe TRBD1 (5 bases). The V and J ends lost 6 bases and 6 bases respectively, with 15 bases between them. Germline V gene lookup returns CDR1 SNHLY and CDR2 FYNNEI. This CDR3 is built from 14 residues. CDR3 DNA: TGTGCCAGCAGATCAGATCCCGGGGGTCAGCCCCAGCATTTT. It specifies CASRSDPGGQPQHF.

The chain recombines TRBV7-2 with TRBJ2-3, with D unresolved. From germline, CDR1 is SGHTA and CDR2 FQGNSA. Trimming cost V 0 bases and J 0 bases, with 7 bases left between them. The CDR3 is 15 amino acids. Here the CDR3 DNA reads TGTGCCAGCAGCTTAGCCCTTTCTAGCACAGATACGCAGTATTTT. Its protein product is CASSLALSSTDTQYF.

V gene TRBV25-1 combines with J gene TRBJ1-1, with D unresolved. V gave up 6 bases and J gave up 4 bases, with 9 bases separating them. The germline CDR1 and CDR2 sequences are MGHDK and SYGVNS. The CDR3 totals 12 residues. CDR3 protein: CASSGASTEAFF. The CDR3 region has the DNA TGTGCCAGCAGCGGAGCTAGCACTGAAGCTTTCTTT. The variable domain in full, completed from reference TRBV25-1 and TRBJ1-1, reads EADIYQTPRYLVIGTGKKITLECSQTMGHDKMYWYQQDPGMELHLIHYSYGVNSTEKGDLSSESTVSRIRTEHFPLTLESARPSHTSQYLCASSGASTEAFFGQGTRLTVV.

The chain uses TRBV6-5 and TRBJ1-3; D is unresolved. Trimming stripped 6 bases from V and 0 bases from J, with 6 bases between. Germline V lookup: CDR1 MNHEY, CDR2 SVGAGI. The length of the CDR3 is 13 residues. The CDR3 spells CASRVSSGNTIYF. The CDR3 nucleotides are TGTGCCAGCAGGGTCAGCTCTGGAAACACCATATATTTT.

This rearrangement joins TRBV13 to TRBJ1-2, with D possibly matching TRBD1 (5 bases). The germline V gene encodes CDR1 PRHDT and CDR2 FYEKMQ (reference sequence). Deletions cut 5 bases from V and 0 bases from J, with 13 bases between. This CDR3 contains 15 residues. CDR3 amino acids: CASSDSRGSNYGYTF. CDR3 nucleotides: TGTGCCAGCAGCGACAGTAGGGGTTCTAACTATGGCTACACCTTC.

The chain uses TRBV7-3 and TRBJ2-7; no clear D gene. Germline V gene lookup returns CDR1 SGHTA and CDR2 FQGTGA. Trimming stripped 1 base from V and 11 bases from J, with 3 bases between. The CDR3 length is 9 residues. In DNA form, the CDR3 reads TGTGCCAGCAGCTTAAGAGAGTACTTC. Translated, it gives CASSLREYF.

The chain combines TRBV15 with TRBJ2-5, with D tentatively TRBD1 (5 bases). CDR3 size: 18 residues. Trimming took off 7 bases at V and 3 bases at J, with 27 bases between the two ends. The V gene's germline CDR1 is LNHNV and CDR2 YYDKDF (reference sequence). Here the CDR3 reads CATKGSRTRPEYKETQYF. In nucleotides, the CDR3 is TGTGCCACCAAGGGCAGCCGGACACGTCCAGAGTATAAAGAGACCCAGTACTTC. The full variable domain, in which reference TRBV15 and TRBJ2-5 provide the parts outside the CDR3, is DAMVIQNPRYQVTQFGKPVTLSCSQTLNHNVMYWYQQKSSQAPKLLFHYYDKDFNNEADTPDNFQSRRPNTSFCFLDIRSPGLGDTAMYLCATKGSRTRPEYKETQYFGPGTRLLVL.